This T cell receptor beta chain was sequenced for a study of quantifying T cell responses using KT2 cells. Overall study: TCR alpha and beta constant-region primers primed reverse transcription of RNA.

The sample is PBMC spiked with counted cells of clone KT2. Germline V lookup: CDR1 SGHTA, CDR2 FQGNSA. Between the trimmed V and J ends, which lost 4 bases and 4 bases, there was a span of 8 bases. The CDR3 totals 13 residues. This clonotype was counted only a few times. Each cDNA got a UMI-containing oligo ligated at its 3' end. The first PCR ran 4 to 5 cycles with an equimolar RC1.1 and RC1.2 beta primer mix. Separate processing of TCR alpha and beta chains began at the second PCR. Via MiXCR, TCRdb re-called the UMI-ligation and nested PCR reads, giving one row per CDR3 protein. Of 52,000 or so distinct CDR3 sequences listed, roughly an eighth are singletons.

The chain employs TRBV7-2 and TRBJ2-1; D is unresolved. The sample was PBMCs spiked with cells of the T cell clone KT2. The sequence came from a human donor. CDR3 region: CASSSVRYNEQFF. The CDR3 coding sequence is TGTGCCAGCAGCTCGGTTCGGTACAATGAGCAGTTCTTC.